The rows below give T cell receptor beta chains drawn from one sample of a study of blood T cell repertoires in COVID-19. This table comes from immunoSEQ multiplex PCR, and its TCRdb copy is limited to in-frame clones, with some not included. The sample holds 250,000 to 300,000 clones, approximately 90% seen once. Input material: peripheral blood. The receptor set was obtained from a woman aged 45-65 years who had recovered from COVID-19. CDR3s include the opening cysteine and the closing phenylalanine or tryptophan. D genes are given only for firm matches. Expanded clones are given a class, and other clones once, few, many or no size at all.

V: TRBV7-9
size: -
J: TRBJ2-3
D: -
CDR3: CASSLAEQGQYF
DNA: TGTGCCAGCAGCTTAGCGGAACAGGGGCAGTATTTT

V: TRBV11-2
size: -
J: TRBJ1-4
D: -
CDR3: CASSLGQGRDEKLFF
DNA: TGTGCCAGCAGCTTAGGTCAGGGCCGGGATGAAAAACTGTTTTTT

V: TRBV7-2
size: -
J: TRBJ2-3
D: -
CDR3: CASSSLGRSTDTQYF
DNA: TGTGCCAGCAGCTCCCTAGGTAGGAGCACAGATACGCAGTATTTT

V: TRBV7-9
size: -
J: TRBJ1-2
D: TRBD1
CDR3: CASSVRAQGTGYTF
DNA: TGTGCCAGCAGCGTAAGGGCACAGGGGACTGGCTACACCTTC

V: TRBV28
size: few
J: TRBJ1-2
D: -
CDR3: CASQNPGYYGYTF
DNA: TGTGCCAGCCAAAATCCAGGGTACTATGGCTACACCTTC

V: TRBV20-1
size: -
J: TRBJ2-1
D: TRBD2
CDR3: CSASRLAGGRPHEQFF
DNA: TGCAGTGCTAGTCGGCTAGCGGGGGGCCGGCCCCATGAGCAGTTCTTC

V: TRBV6-5
size: once
J: TRBJ1-2
D: TRBD1
CDR3: CASSYLGTGTFYGYTF
DNA: TGTGCCAGCAGTTACCTTGGGACAGGGACCTTCTATGGCTACACCTTC

V: TRBV7-8
size: -
J: TRBJ2-7
D: -
CDR3: CASSATGSLTYEQYF
DNA: TGTGCCAGCAGCGCTACAGGGAGTCTCACCTACGAGCAGTACTTC

V: TRBV6-5
size: once
J: TRBJ1-5
D: -
CDR3: CASKIGRLNQPQHF
DNA: TGTGCCAGCAAAATCGGCAGACTCAATCAGCCCCAGCATTTT

V: TRBV9
size: -
J: TRBJ1-1
D: TRBD1
CDR3: CASSRSDRVTEAFF
DNA: TGTGCCAGCAGCCGTTCCGACAGGGTCACTGAAGCTTTCTTT

V: TRBV6-2/TRBV6-3
size: -
J: TRBJ1-2
D: -
CDR3: CASSLHGGYGYTF
DNA: TGTGCCAGCAGCCTACACGGAGGCTATGGCTACACCTTC

V: TRBV5-1
size: -
J: TRBJ1-2
D: TRBD1
CDR3: CASSLGDSPRFTF
DNA: TGCGCCAGCAGCTTGGGGGACAGTCCTCGTTTCACCTTC

V: TRBV5-3
size: -
J: TRBJ1-2
D: -
CDR3: CARSSGIGYTF
DNA: TGTGCCAGAAGCTCAGGGATAGGCTACACCTTC

V: TRBV4-3
size: -
J: TRBJ2-6
D: -
CDR3: CASSQEGSGANVLTF
DNA: TGCGCCAGCAGCCAGGAGGGCTCTGGGGCCAACGTCCTGACTTTC

V: TRBV2
size: -
J: TRBJ1-5
D: -
CDR3: CASSGQNNQPQHF
DNA: TGTGCCAGCAGTGGGCAGAACAATCAGCCCCAGCATTTT

V: TRBV4-1
size: -
J: TRBJ1-5
D: TRBD1
CDR3: CASSQGTGVQPQHF
DNA: TGCGCCAGCAGCCAGGGGACAGGGGTTCAGCCCCAGCATTTT

V: TRBV28
size: -
J: TRBJ1-5
D: -
CDR3: CASSFTGRGGNQPQHF
DNA: TGTGCCAGCAGTTTCACAGGGCGGGGGGGCAATCAGCCCCAGCATTTT

V: TRBV18
size: -
J: TRBJ2-5
D: TRBD1
CDR3: CASSRDRRQETQYF
DNA: TGTGCCAGCTCACGGGACAGGCGGCAAGAGACCCAGTACTTC

V: TRBV18
size: -
J: TRBJ2-3
D: TRBD2
CDR3: CASSPRGLAGVNTDTQYF
DNA: TGTGCCAGCTCACCAAGAGGGCTAGCGGGAGTCAACACAGATACGCAGTATTTT

V: TRBV30
size: -
J: TRBJ2-1
D: -
CDR3: CAWSRGRESSYNEQFF
DNA: TGTGCCTGGAGTCGAGGGAGAGAGAGCTCCTACAATGAGCAGTTCTTC

V: TRBV29-1
size: -
J: TRBJ2-1
D: -
CDR3: CSVEEVPGVDEQFF
DNA: TGCAGCGTTGAAGAAGTCCCAGGGGTGGATGAGCAGTTCTTC

V: TRBV18
size: -
J: TRBJ1-6
D: TRBD1
CDR3: CASSPRTGANSPLHF
DNA: TGTGCCAGCTCACCTCGGACAGGGGCTAATTCACCCCTCCACTTT

V: TRBV7-9
size: -
J: TRBJ1-3
D: -
CDR3: CASSLSGNTIYF
DNA: TGTGCCAGCAGCTTAAGCGGAAACACCATATATTTT

V: TRBV24-1
size: few
J: TRBJ2-1
D: TRBD2
CDR3: CATSTSGRNEQFF
DNA: TGTGCCACCTCGACTAGCGGGAGGAATGAGCAGTTCTTC

V: TRBV3-1/TRBV3-2
size: -
J: TRBJ1-1
D: -
CDR3: CASSQGAVLKAFF
DNA: TGTGCCAGCAGCCAAGGGGCAGTATTAAAGGCTTTCTTT

V: TRBV7-9
size: -
J: TRBJ1-3
D: TRBD1
CDR3: CASSYWTGSSGNTIYF
DNA: TGTGCCAGCAGCTATTGGACAGGGTCTTCTGGAAACACCATATATTTT

V: TRBV5-1
size: -
J: TRBJ1-6
D: -
CDR3: CASRDRPEGNSPLHF
DNA: TGCGCCAGCAGAGACCGGCCGGAGGGGAATTCACCCCTCCACTTT

V: TRBV20-1
size: few
J: TRBJ1-1
D: TRBD1
CDR3: CSARQGVKAFF
DNA: TGCAGTGCTCGACAGGGGGTTAAAGCTTTCTTT

V: TRBV5-4
size: few
J: TRBJ2-1
D: TRBD2
CDR3: CASSFKGLAGNEQFF
DNA: TGTGCCAGCAGCTTTAAGGGACTAGCGGGCAATGAGCAGTTCTTC

V: TRBV11-2
size: -
J: TRBJ1-3
D: -
CDR3: CASSADLRGSGNTIYF
DNA: TGTGCCAGCAGCGCCGATCTCAGGGGATCCGGAAACACCATATATTTT

V: TRBV19
size: few
J: TRBJ2-1
D: TRBD2
CDR3: CASKGFSGATNEQFF
DNA: TGTGCCAGTAAGGGGTTCAGCGGGGCCACCAATGAGCAGTTCTTC

V: TRBV29-1
size: -
J: TRBJ1-2
D: -
CDR3: CSVVETRNYGYTF
DNA: TGCAGCGTTGTCGAAACTCGGAACTATGGCTACACCTTC

V: TRBV30
size: few
J: TRBJ1-3
D: -
CDR3: CAWSVILQDTIYF
DNA: TGTGCCTGGAGTGTAATACTACAAGACACCATATATTTT

V: TRBV7-2
size: -
J: TRBJ2-3
D: TRBD2
CDR3: CASSRDYTDTQYF
DNA: TGTGCCAGCAGCAGGGACTACACAGATACGCAGTATTTT

V: TRBV28
size: -
J: TRBJ2-7
D: -
CDR3: CASLYYVGGSYEQYF
DNA: TGTGCCAGCCTCTACTATGTGGGGGGCTCCTACGAGCAGTACTTC

V: TRBV27
size: -
J: TRBJ2-5
D: TRBD1
CDR3: CASSRDRGRQETQYF
DNA: TGTGCCAGCAGCAGGGACAGGGGGCGGCAAGAGACCCAGTACTTC

V: TRBV4-1
size: -
J: TRBJ1-2
D: TRBD1
CDR3: CASSRDRSFGYTF
DNA: TGCGCCAGCAGTCGGGACAGAAGTTTTGGCTACACCTTC

V: TRBV19
size: -
J: TRBJ1-4
D: -
CDR3: CAMGHVPNEKLFF
DNA: TGTGCCATGGGACATGTCCCCAATGAAAAACTGTTTTTT

V: TRBV7-2
size: -
J: TRBJ1-2
D: TRBD1
CDR3: CASSSDRVRGYTF
DNA: TGTGCCAGCAGCTCGGACAGGGTTCGGGGCTACACCTTC

V: TRBV6-1
size: -
J: TRBJ2-3
D: TRBD1
CDR3: CASSELGRGWSDTQYF
DNA: TGTGCCAGCAGTGAATTGGGCAGGGGGTGGTCAGATACGCAGTATTTT

V: TRBV2
size: once
J: TRBJ2-2
D: TRBD1
CDR3: CAFASGTGDTGELFF
DNA: TGTGCCTTCGCGTCAGGGACAGGGGACACCGGGGAGCTGTTTTTT

V: TRBV25-1
size: -
J: TRBJ2-3
D: -
CDR3: CASSEGRFLDTQYF
DNA: TGTGCCAGCTCCGAGGGCCGGTTCTTGGATACGCAGTATTTT